The 30 T cell receptor beta chains reported below all come from one sample, sequenced in a study of shared clonotypes between healthy human individuals. TCRdb keeps only in-frame clones here, not all; method: immunoSEQ multiplex PCR. The table includes about 2.3 million clones, just over 90% detected once. Input material: naive CD4+ T cells from PBMCs. Subset described: CD45RA+ positively selected. Source of these receptors: a man between 18 and 35 years old in good health. Some clones in this sample may be carry-over from other donors' samples.

This sequence joins TRBV4-1 and TRBJ1-1, with D perhaps matching TRBD1 (6 bases). CDR1 is MGHRA and CDR2 is YSYEKL in the germline V gene. Trimming took off 4 bases at V and 3 bases at J, with 12 bases between the two ends. This CDR3 contains 14 residues. The CDR3 region is CASSRRTVDTEAFF. The CDR3 DNA follows: TGCGCCAGCAGCCGGCGGACAGTCGACACTGAAGCTTTCTTT.

For the CDR3, the DNA is TGTGCTAGTGGTTTGGTAGTCCTCCACAGTCGCTCTGGAAACACCATATATTTT. Encoded protein: CASGLVVLHSRSGNTIYF. The chain is built from TRBV12-5 and TRBJ1-3; D gene unclear. Germline V gene sequence: CDR1 LGHNT, CDR2 FRNRAP. The V and J ends lost 0 bases and 0 bases respectively, with 15 bases between them. The CDR3 spans 18 residues.

The chain has TRBV29-1 and TRBJ2-2; D remains ambiguous. The CDR3 sequence is 14 residues long. Trimming left V 4 bases short and J 3 bases short, with 12 bases between. Germline CDR1 reads SQVTM; CDR2 reads ANQGSEA. CDR3: CSVAISLDTGELFF. The CDR3 bases are TGCAGCGTTGCGATCTCCCTAGACACCGGGGAGCTGTTTTTT.

This chain joins TRBV6-5 and TRBJ2-7, with D unresolved. The CDR3 length is 11 residues. Germline CDR1 and CDR2: MNHEY and SVGAGI. The germline V and J ends were trimmed by 6 bases and 2 bases, with 5 bases remaining between them. As DNA, the CDR3 is TGTGCCAGCAGGACAACCTACGAGCAGTACTTC. Its protein is CASRTTYEQYF.

This rearrangement joins TRBV9 to TRBJ2-2, with 11 positions matching TRBD2. This CDR3 has 16 residues. After removal of 3 bases from V and 7 bases from J, the junction contained 8 bases not matched to a gene. Germline V gene sequence: CDR1 SGDLS, CDR2 YYNGEE. The CDR3 bases are TGTGCCAGCAGCGATAGCGGGAGGGCCGGAGACGGGGAGCTGTTTTTT. It yields the protein CASSDSGRAGDGELFF.

In this sample, this clone turned up once. The sample contains more than one DNA sequence encoding this CDR3. The V call is TRBV7-9, the J call TRBJ2-1, with D uncertain. CDR1 SEHNR and CDR2 FQNEAQ come from the germline V gene (reference sequence). The CDR3 consists of 11 residues. Trimming took off 5 bases at V and 8 bases at J, with 7 bases between the two ends. The CDR3 DNA is TGTGCCAGCAGCAGGGTCGATGAGCAGTTCTTC. Its protein product is CASSRVDEQFF.

J is TRBJ2-1 and V is TRBV7-8, with 11 bases aligning to TRBD2. Losses at the gene ends were 4 bases for V and 9 bases for J; bases not matched to a gene: 14. The CDR3 extends over 17 amino acids. Germline-derived CDR1 and CDR2 are SGHVS and FQNEAQ. The CDR3 spells CASSSRVAGGPLSEQFF. The CDR3 nucleotides read TGTGCCAGCAGCTCGAGGGTAGCGGGAGGGCCTCTGAGTGAGCAGTTCTTC.

The chain recombines TRBV30 with TRBJ1-4; no firm D call. Trimming took 5 bases from V and 5 from J, leaving 15 bases between them. The V gene's germline CDR1 is GTSNPN and CDR2 SVGIG (reference sequence). The CDR3 covers 14 residues. In DNA, the CDR3 is TGTGCCTGGGATAAGGACGGCTGGAATGAAAAACTGTTTTTT. Translating gives CAWDKDGWNEKLFF.

The V and J genes are TRBV4-1 and TRBJ1-2; D not certain. Trimming stripped 4 bases from V and 4 bases from J, with 13 bases between. From germline, CDR1 is MGHRA and CDR2 YSYEKL. The CDR3 runs 14 residues. CDR3 bases: TGCGCCAGCAGCCCCCCCGCAGTCCCCTATGGCTACACCTTC. Protein: CASSPPAVPYGYTF.

The gene calls are TRBV7-6 and TRBJ2-1; no clear D gene. This CDR3 is 16 amino acids long. The germline V and J ends were trimmed by 5 bases and 8 bases, with 22 bases remaining between them. Germline V gives CDR1 SGHVS, CDR2 FNYEAQ. In nucleotides, the CDR3 is TGTGCCAGCAGCCCTCGGGCATCGCCCATTGCGGATGAGCAGTTCTTC. Its translation is CASSPRASPIADEQFF.

The rearrangement links TRBV5-1 to TRBJ2-1; 9 bases line up with TRBD1. CDR1 SGHRS and CDR2 YFSETQ come from the germline V gene. Trimming cost V 4 bases and J 3 bases; bases outside gene matches: 5. CDR3 length equals 15 residues. The DNA of the CDR3 is TGCGCCAGCAGCGACGGGACAGGGCTCTACAATGAGCAGTTCTTC. As protein: CASSDGTGLYNEQFF.

The CDR3, as DNA: TGTGCCAGCAGTTTTGGGGACAGGGATTGGGGCTACACCTTC. Its translation: CASSFGDRDWGYTF. This chain links TRBV28 with TRBJ1-2, with 9 bases identical to TRBD1. The CDR3 covers 14 residues. CDR1 is MDHEN and CDR2 is SYDVKM in the germline V gene. Trimming took 3 bases from V and 8 from J; bases not matched to a gene: 7.

The V gene is TRBV5-6, the J gene TRBJ2-5; no reliable D call. In germline, CDR1 is SGHDT, CDR2 YYEEEE. The CDR3 is 18 residues long. V was pared by 1 base and J by 2 bases, with 21 bases between. The CDR3 is CASSLSPGSGRKQETQYF. In DNA, the CDR3 is TGTGCCAGCAGCTTGTCTCCCGGGTCTGGGCGGAAACAAGAGACCCAGTACTTC. Full variable domain (rest looked up from reference TRBV5-6 and TRBJ2-5): DAGVTQSPTHLIKTRGQQVTLRCSPKSGHDTVSWYQQALGQGPQFIFQYYEEEERQRGNFPDRFSGHQFPNYSSELNVNALLLGDSALYLCASSLSPGSGRKQETQYFGPGTRLLVL.

This chain uses TRBV7-9 with TRBJ1-4; weak D call: TRBD1 (6 bases). Trimming removed 2 bases at V and 8 bases at J, with 21 bases between. There are 17 residues in the CDR3. The V gene's germline CDR1 is SEHNR and CDR2 FQNEAQ (reference sequence). As DNA, the CDR3 is TGTGCCAGCAGCTTAAGGGGGACACTTCACGCAGAAGAAAAACTGTTTTTT. Its translation: CASSLRGTLHAEEKLFF.

This chain joins TRBV2 and TRBJ1-2, with 7 bases that match TRBD1. The CDR3 loop spans 15 amino acids. After removal of 6 bases from V and 4 bases from J, the junction contained 11 bases not matched to a gene. Germline V gives CDR1 SNHLY, CDR2 FYNNEI. The CDR3 DNA sequence: TGTGCCAGCAGCTCAAGCCGGGACAGCACCTATGGCTACACCTTC. It specifies CASSSSRDSTYGYTF.

This chain joins TRBV2 and TRBJ2-3, with 8 bases fitting TRBD2. V was pared by 6 bases and J by 8 bases, with 10 bases of the junction left unmatched. The length of the CDR3 is 14 residues. Germline V gives CDR1 SNHLY, CDR2 FYNNEI. CDR3 sequence reads: CASRLPAGEGTQYF. CDR3 nucleotide sequence: TGTGCCAGCAGATTGCCAGCGGGGGAGGGTACGCAGTATTTT.

This chain joins TRBV5-1 and TRBJ1-1; no definite D call. From germline, CDR1 is SGHRS and CDR2 YFSETQ. The CDR3 is 14 residues long. V was pared by 3 bases and J by 8 bases, with 17 bases between. The CDR3: CASSSPEVGLEAFF. The DNA for the CDR3 is TGCGCCAGCAGCTCACCTGAGGTCGGACTCGAAGCTTTCTTT.

The rearrangement uses TRBV7-2 and TRBJ2-5; maybe TRBD2 (7 bases). V was shortened by 5 bases and J by 4 bases, with 14 bases between the two germline ends. CDR1 is SGHTA, CDR2 FQGNSA, per germline. The CDR3 has 14 amino acids. CDR3 DNA: TGTGCCAGCAGCCGCGGGGGCCCCGGAGAGACCCAGTACTTC. This encodes CASSRGGPGETQYF.

This chain uses TRBV7-2 with TRBJ2-1; D may match TRBD1 or TRBD2 (5 bases each). Germline V gene data show CDR1 as SGHTA and CDR2 as FQGNSA. Trimming stripped 0 bases from V and 6 bases from J, with 9 bases between. The CDR3 is 14 amino acids. This CDR3 is CASSLALGPNEQFF. The DNA for the CDR3 is TGTGCCAGCAGCTTAGCCTTGGGACCCAATGAGCAGTTCTTC.

The rearrangement links TRBV10-3 to TRBJ2-7; D is unclear. Looked up from germline, CDR1 is ENHRY and CDR2 is SYGVKD. The V gene lost 7 bases and the J gene lost 2 bases, with 12 bases spanning the gap. The CDR3 has 13 amino acids. DNA for the CDR3: TGTGCCATCATGGCTCTCATGACCTACGAGCAGTACTTC. Amino acid sequence: CAIMALMTYEQYF.

The V gene is TRBV9, the J gene TRBJ1-2; D not resolved. Trimming stripped 0 bases from V and 6 bases from J, with 9 bases between. Per germline, CDR1 SGDLS and CDR2 YYNGEE. There are 13 residues in the CDR3. CDR3 residues: CASSVGRLDGYTF. The CDR3 DNA sequence: TGTGCCAGCAGCGTAGGACGACTGGATGGCTACACCTTC. Full variable domain (rest looked up from reference TRBV9 and TRBJ1-2): DSGVTQTPKHLITATGQRVTLRCSPRSGDLSVYWYQQSLDQGLQFLIQYYNGEERAKGNILERFSAQQFPDLHSELNLSSLELGDSALYFCASSVGRLDGYTFGSGTRLTVV.

This clone was seen only once. Other nucleotide sequences in the sample specify the same CDR3. This chain uses TRBV28 with TRBJ2-7; the match to TRBD1 covers 12 bases. Germline lookup yields CDR1 MDHEN and CDR2 SYDVKM. J was trimmed by 6 bases and V by 3 bases; bases with no gene match: 3. The length of the CDR3 is 14 residues. In DNA form, the CDR3 reads TGTGCCAGCAGTTTGGGACAGGGGGCGGGCGAGCAGTACTTC. The encoded protein is CASSLGQGAGEQYF.

The chain employs TRBV4-2 and TRBJ2-3; no reliable D call. The V end was cut by 0 bases, the J end by 5 bases, with 18 bases between. CDR1 and CDR2 from the germline V gene are LGHNA and YNFKEQ. The CDR3 runs 17 residues. CDR3 DNA: TGTGCCAGCAGCCAAGAAATTTATAGTTTATTCCAAGATACGCAGTATTTT. Protein: CASSQEIYSLFQDTQYF.

The rearrangement links TRBV14 to TRBJ2-1; 9 bases match TRBD2. The CDR3 length is 16 residues. The V gene end was trimmed by 2 bases and the J gene end by 0 bases; junction bases not matched to a gene: 2. CDR1 and CDR2 from the germline V gene are SGHDN and FVKESK. CDR3 DNA sequence: TGTGCCAGCAGCCAATATAGCGGGAGCTCCTACAATGAGCAGTTCTTC. This gives the protein CASSQYSGSSYNEQFF. Looking up the rest from reference TRBV14 and TRBJ2-1 gives the full variable domain: EAGVTQFPSHSVIEKGQTVTLRCDPISGHDNLYWYRRVMGKEIKFLLHFVKESKQDESGMPNNRFLAERTGGTYSTLKVQPAELEDSGVYFCASSQYSGSSYNEQFFGPGTRLTVL.

The chain employs TRBV6-5 and TRBJ2-1; 8 bases fit TRBD2. CDR1 is MNHEY and CDR2 is SVGAGI in the germline V gene. This CDR3 comprises 15 residues. V was clipped by 4 bases and J by 2 bases; unmatched bases: 4. CDR3: CASSFRGRTYNEQFF. The CDR3 bases are TGTGCCAGCAGTTTCCGCGGGAGGACCTACAATGAGCAGTTCTTC.

V and J are TRBV5-1 and TRBJ2-7, with D possibly TRBD1 on 6 matching bases. The germline V gene encodes CDR1 SGHRS and CDR2 YFSETQ. The CDR3 is 14 residues long. Trimming cost V 4 bases and J 4 bases, with 15 bases left between them. CDR3 sequence: CASSHNRVMYEQYF. The CDR3 region has the DNA TGCGCCAGCAGCCACAACAGGGTTATGTACGAGCAGTACTTC.

This chain connects TRBV28 to TRBJ2-7, with 10 bases matching TRBD2. V dropped 4 bases and J dropped 0; count of bases not matched to a gene: 6. The CDR3 is made up of 16 amino acids. The V gene's germline CDR1 is MDHEN and CDR2 SYDVKM. The CDR3 coding sequence is TGTGCCAGCAGTTCCCGAGCGGGAGGGAGCTCCTACGAGCAGTACTTC. As protein: CASSSRAGGSSYEQYF. Complete variable domain (other parts from reference TRBV28 and TRBJ2-7): DVKVTQSSRYLVKRTGEKVFLECVQDMDHENMFWYRQDPGLGLRLIYFSYDVKMKEKGDIPEGYSVSREKKERFSLILESASTNQTSMYLCASSSRAGGSSYEQYFGPGTRLTVT.

V and J are TRBV7-2 and TRBJ2-1; possibly TRBD2 for D (5 bases). Germline assignment: CDR1 SGHTA and CDR2 FQGNSA. V lost 7 bases to trimming and J lost 7 bases, with 14 bases between them. The CDR3 consists of 13 residues. This CDR3 reads CASNDGRGNEQFF. The CDR3 bases are TGTGCCAGCAATGATGGACGCGGGAATGAGCAGTTCTTC.

The chain employs TRBV4-1 and TRBJ2-7, with 11 bases that match TRBD2. Germline CDR1 MGHRA, CDR2 YSYEKL. The CDR3 runs 16 residues. J was trimmed by 2 bases and V by 8 bases; bases with no gene match: 11. DNA of the CDR3: TGCGCCAGCGACACCGCGGGACTAGCGGCTCCCTACGAGCAGTACTTC. Protein: CASDTAGLAAPYEQYF.

The chain employs TRBV10-2 and TRBJ2-1; 7 bases are shared with TRBD2. The germline CDR1 and CDR2 sequences are WSHSY and SAAADI. V lost 7 bases to trimming and J lost 11 bases; unmatched junction nucleotides: 14. The CDR3 consists of 14 residues. As DNA, the CDR3 is TGCGCCAGCACTCCCTCCCCCCTAGCGGATAAGCAGTTCTTC. It encodes CASTPSPLADKQFF.